This TCR beta chain was observed in a study of blood T cell repertoires in COVID-19. Trimming took off 7 bases at V and 2 bases at J, with 5 bases between the two ends. Germline V gene sequence: CDR1 LNHDA, CDR2 SQIVND (reference sequence). The CDR3 contains 11 residues. Sequenced by immunoSEQ multiplex PCR; TCRdb stores in-frame clones only, minus some. The top ten clones hold roughly 2.1% of a sample with 100,000 to 150,000 clones, 90% to 95% of them seen once. The specimen sequenced was peripheral blood. The clonotype comes from a man aged 50 or older with COVID-19, enrolled during active disease. The chain is built from TRBV19 and TRBJ1-1; D unclear. CDR3 sequence reads: CASNYNTEAFF. Written as DNA, the CDR3 is TGTGCCAGTAACTATAACACTGAAGCTTTCTTT.